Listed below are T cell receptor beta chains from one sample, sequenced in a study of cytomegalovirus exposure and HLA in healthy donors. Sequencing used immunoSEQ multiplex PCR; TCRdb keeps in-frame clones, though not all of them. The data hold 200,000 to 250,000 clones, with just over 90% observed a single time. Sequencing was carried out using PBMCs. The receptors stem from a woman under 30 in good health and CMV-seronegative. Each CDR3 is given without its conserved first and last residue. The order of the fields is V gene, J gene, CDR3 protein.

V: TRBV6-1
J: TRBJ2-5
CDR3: ASSPSYQETQY

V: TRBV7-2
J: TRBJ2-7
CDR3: ASSLVRGAYEQY

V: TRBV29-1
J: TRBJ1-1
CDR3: SVVSRGRVTEAF

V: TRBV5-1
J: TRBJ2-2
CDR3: ASALLVYGELF

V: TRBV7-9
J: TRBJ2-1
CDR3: ASSLFNSRGNEQF

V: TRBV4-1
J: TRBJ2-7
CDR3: ASSGLINEQY

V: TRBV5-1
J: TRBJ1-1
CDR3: ASSSLMTGPNTEAF

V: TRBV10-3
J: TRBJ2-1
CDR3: AVGTVAYNEQF

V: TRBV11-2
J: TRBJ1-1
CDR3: ASSLSQGVNTEAF

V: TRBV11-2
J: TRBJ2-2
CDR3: ASSRSGRGNTGELF

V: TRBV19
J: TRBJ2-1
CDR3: ASSLSTGGTYNEQF

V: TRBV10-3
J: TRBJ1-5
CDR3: AIQGTHNQPQH

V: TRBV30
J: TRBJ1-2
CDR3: AWSAGEFGYT

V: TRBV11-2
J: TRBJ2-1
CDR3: ASSLLAAHYNEQF

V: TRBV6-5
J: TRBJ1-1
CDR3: ASSDSTGSTEAF

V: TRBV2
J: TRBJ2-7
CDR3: ASMAGTSVSYEQY

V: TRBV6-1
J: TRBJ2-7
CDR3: ASRRDLASEQY

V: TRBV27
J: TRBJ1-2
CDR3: ASSLNGPYGYT

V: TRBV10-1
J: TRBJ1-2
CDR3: ASSEFRQGPNYGYT

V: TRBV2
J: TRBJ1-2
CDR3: ASRTDREWYGYT

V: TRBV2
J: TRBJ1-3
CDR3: ASMRGNTIY

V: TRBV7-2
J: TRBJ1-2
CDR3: ASSLGRTGHGYT